These 15 T cell receptor beta chains were sequenced from one sample in a study of T cell responses to AZD1222 COVID-19 vaccine. Libraries were prepared by immunoSEQ multiplex PCR; TCRdb keeps only in-frame clonotypes and omits some of them. The sample consists of 150,000 to 200,000 clones, around 88% of them appearing once. This specimen was peripheral blood, taken 28 days after the second AZD1222 dose. The source of these receptors is an adult who received the AZD1222 COVID-19 vaccine.

V gene TRBV30 combines with J gene TRBJ1-4, with 7 bases aligning to TRBD1. The CDR3 contains 15 residues. CDR1 is GTSNPN, CDR2 SVGIG, per germline (reference sequence). V shed 3 bases and J 6 bases; nucleotides not matched to a gene: 10. CDR3 in DNA: TGTGCCTGGAGCCAGGGGGGGACTGGTTATGAAAAACTGTTTTTT. It encodes CAWSQGGTGYEKLFF.

This clone came up once. V and J are TRBV3-1 (or the pseudogene TRBV3-2) and TRBJ1-5; 9 bases line up with TRBD1. V lost 3 bases and J lost 4; bases outside the gene matches: 4. Germline V gene data show CDR1 as LGHDT and CDR2 as YNNKEL (reference sequence). The CDR3 consists of 15 residues. Here the CDR3 reads CASSQADRGNQPQHF. The DNA for the CDR3 is TGTGCCAGCAGCCAGGCCGACAGGGGGAATCAGCCCCAGCATTTT.

The J gene is TRBJ2-4, the V gene TRBV19; D is unclear. There are 11 residues in the CDR3. Germline CDR1 reads LNHDA; CDR2 reads SQIVND (reference sequence). V lost 3 bases, J lost 11 bases, and 8 bases lay in between. CDR3 coding DNA: TGTGCCAGTAGTATTAGTTTGGTTCAGTACTTC. Translation: CASSISLVQYF.

J is TRBJ2-7 and V is TRBV19; 7 positions match TRBD1. This CDR3 region has 15 residues. The V and J ends lost 1 base and 3 bases, in that order; junction bases with no gene match: 6. Germline CDR1 and CDR2: LNHDA and SQIVND (reference sequence). The CDR3 DNA is TGTGCCAGTAGTATAGGCCAGGGGGTTGGCTACGAGCAGTACTTC. This sequence encodes CASSIGQGVGYEQYF.

The genes are TRBV14 and TRBJ1-2; D gene uncertain. Germline lookup yields CDR1 SGHDN and CDR2 FVKESK. The length of the CDR3 is 16 residues. V lost 0 bases and J 4 bases, leaving 15 bases between the germline ends. The CDR3 DNA sequence: TGTGCCAGCAGCCAAGATCGGTCCGTGGGCGGCTATGGCTACACCTTC. Amino acids: CASSQDRSVGGYGYTF.

The rearrangement uses TRBV30 and TRBJ2-7; 8 bases are a match to TRBD1. This CDR3 has 14 amino acids. The ends lost 6 bases at V and 0 bases at J; junction bases unmatched: 7. Germline CDR1 GTSNPN, CDR2 SVGIG (reference sequence). Here the CDR3 DNA reads TGTGCCTGCAACAGGGGGGTTAGCTCCTACGAGCAGTACTTC. Amino acid sequence: CACNRGVSSYEQYF.

This clone turned up a few times. The chain is built from TRBV2 and TRBJ2-7; 10 bases line up with TRBD1. The V segment lost 1 base and the J segment 7 bases; nucleotides outside the gene matches: 7. The CDR3 has 15 residues. CDR1 is SNHLY, CDR2 FYNNEI, per germline. The DNA for the CDR3 is TGTGCCAGCAGTGAAGTGGGGACAGGGGTGGGGGAGCAGTACTTC. Residues: CASSEVGTGVGEQYF. The variable domain in full, with the rest retrieved from reference TRBV2 and TRBJ2-7, is EPEVTQTPSHQVTQMGQEVILRCVPISNHLYFYWYRQILGQKVEFLVSFYNNEISEKSEIFDDQFSVERPDGSNFTLKIRSTKLEDSAMYFCASSEVGTGVGEQYFGPGTRLTVT.

V gene TRBV18 combines with J gene TRBJ2-7; D unresolved. CDR3 size: 14 residues. The V end was cut by 0 bases, the J end by 1 base, with 7 bases between. CDR1 and CDR2 from the germline V gene are KGHSH and LQKENI. The CDR3 reads CASSPPPGSYEQYF. For the CDR3, the DNA is TGTGCCAGCTCACCACCACCCGGGTCCTACGAGCAGTACTTC. Supplemented by reference TRBV18 and TRBJ2-7, the full variable domain reads NAGVMQNPRHLVRRRGQEARLRCSPMKGHSHVYWYRQLPEEGLKFMVYLQKENIIDESGMPKERFSAEFPKEGPSILRIQQVVRGDSAAYFCASSPPPGSYEQYFGPGTRLTVT.

This rearrangement joins TRBV19 to TRBJ2-5, with 7 bases fitting TRBD1. V shed 1 base, J shed 1 base, and the junction held 0 bases outside the gene matches. CDR3 length: 14 amino acids. Germline lookup yields CDR1 LNHDA and CDR2 SQIVND (reference sequence). CDR3: CASSIGQGQETQYF. Written as DNA, the CDR3 is TGTGCCAGTAGTATAGGACAGGGCCAAGAGACCCAGTACTTC.

The chain links TRBV2 to TRBJ1-2, with 8 bases identical to TRBD1. Germline loops: CDR1 SNHLY, CDR2 FYNNEI. Germline trimming cut 3 bases from V and 8 bases from J; bases unmatched to any gene: 5. This CDR3 has 13 amino acids. In nucleotides, the CDR3 is TGTGCCAGCAGTGATCAGGGGGCCGGGGGCTACACCTTC. Translated: CASSDQGAGGYTF.

This chain connects TRBV5-1 to TRBJ1-1; D is perhaps TRBD1 (5 bases). V lost 6 bases to trimming and J lost 0 bases, with 15 bases between them. Germline V CDR1 and CDR2: SGHRS, YFSETQ. The CDR3 has 15 residues. The CDR3 is CASTHGGRLNTEAFF. The CDR3, as DNA: TGCGCCAGCACGCACGGGGGACGTCTGAACACTGAAGCTTTCTTT.

The V gene is TRBV28, the J gene TRBJ2-1, with no clear D. This CDR3 contains 12 residues. Germline V gene sequence: CDR1 MDHEN, CDR2 SYDVKM. V was shortened by 3 bases and J by 2 bases, with 2 bases between the two germline ends. The CDR3 sequence: CASSLAYNEQFF. In nucleotides, the CDR3 is TGTGCCAGCAGTTTGGCCTACAATGAGCAGTTCTTC.

This clone occurred once. The chain couples TRBV10-3 to TRBJ2-6; D is unclear. The V end was cut by 11 bases, the J end by 0 bases, with 11 bases between. The V gene's germline CDR1 is ENHRY and CDR2 SYGVKD. This CDR3 comprises 14 residues. The CDR3 spells CASQVSSGANVLTF. CDR3 sequence (DNA): TGTGCCTCTCAAGTGAGCTCTGGGGCCAACGTCCTGACTTTC.

The chain employs TRBV3-1 (or the pseudogene TRBV3-2) and TRBJ2-3, with D possibly TRBD2 on 6 matching bases. CDR3 length: 14 amino acids. The V gene lost 5 bases and the J gene lost 6 bases, with 15 bases spanning the gap. CDR1 and CDR2 from the germline V gene are LGHDT and YNNKEL (reference sequence). Here the CDR3 reads CASSYGGAGDTQYF. DNA for the CDR3: TGTGCCAGCAGCTACGGCGGGGCGGGGGATACGCAGTATTTT.

V gene TRBV7-9 combines with J gene TRBJ1-2; unclear D gene. The CDR3 runs 12 residues. Germline-derived CDR1 and CDR2 are SEHNR and FQNEAQ (reference sequence). The V and J ends lost 3 bases and 6 bases respectively, with 8 bases between them. CDR3 sequence: CASSLSGDGYTF. The CDR3 DNA follows: TGTGCCAGCAGCTTGAGTGGTGATGGCTACACCTTC.